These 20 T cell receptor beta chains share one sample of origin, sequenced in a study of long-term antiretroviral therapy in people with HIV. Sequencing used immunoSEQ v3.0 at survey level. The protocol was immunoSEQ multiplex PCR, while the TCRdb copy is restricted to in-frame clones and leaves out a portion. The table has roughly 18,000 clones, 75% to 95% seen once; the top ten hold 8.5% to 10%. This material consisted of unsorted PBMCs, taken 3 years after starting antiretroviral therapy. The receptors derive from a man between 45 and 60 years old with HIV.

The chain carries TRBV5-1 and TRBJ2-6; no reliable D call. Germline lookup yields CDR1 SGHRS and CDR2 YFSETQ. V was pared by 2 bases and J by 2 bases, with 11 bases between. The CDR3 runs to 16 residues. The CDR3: CASSFGASTGANVLTF. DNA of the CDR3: TGCGCCAGCAGCTTCGGCGCTTCAACTGGGGCCAACGTCCTGACTTTC.

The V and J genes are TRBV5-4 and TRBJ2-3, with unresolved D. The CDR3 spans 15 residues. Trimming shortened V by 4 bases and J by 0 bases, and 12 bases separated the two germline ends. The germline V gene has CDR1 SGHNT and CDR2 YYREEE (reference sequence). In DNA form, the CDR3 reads TGTGCCAGCAGCGGTAATATCGGGAGCACAGATACGCAGTATTTT. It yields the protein CASSGNIGSTDTQYF.

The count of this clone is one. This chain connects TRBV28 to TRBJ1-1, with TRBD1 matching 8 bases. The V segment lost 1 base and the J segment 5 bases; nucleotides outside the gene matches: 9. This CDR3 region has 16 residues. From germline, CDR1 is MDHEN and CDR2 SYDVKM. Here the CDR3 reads CASSLSGRGRETEAFF. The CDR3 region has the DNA TGTGCCAGCAGTTTATCGGGCAGGGGGCGAGAAACTGAAGCTTTCTTT.

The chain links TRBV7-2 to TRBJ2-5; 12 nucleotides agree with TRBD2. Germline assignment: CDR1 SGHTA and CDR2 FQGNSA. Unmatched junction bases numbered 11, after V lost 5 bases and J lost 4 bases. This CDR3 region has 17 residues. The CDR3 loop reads CASSTRLAGANAETQYF. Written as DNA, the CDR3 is TGTGCCAGCAGCACCCGACTAGCGGGGGCCAACGCAGAGACCCAGTACTTC.

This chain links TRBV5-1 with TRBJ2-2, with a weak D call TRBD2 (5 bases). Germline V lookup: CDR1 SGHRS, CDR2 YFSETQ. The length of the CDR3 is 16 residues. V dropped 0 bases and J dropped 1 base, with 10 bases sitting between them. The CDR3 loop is CASSLGSGGNTGELFF. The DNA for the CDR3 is TGCGCCAGCAGCTTGGGGTCAGGAGGGAACACCGGGGAGCTGTTTTTT.

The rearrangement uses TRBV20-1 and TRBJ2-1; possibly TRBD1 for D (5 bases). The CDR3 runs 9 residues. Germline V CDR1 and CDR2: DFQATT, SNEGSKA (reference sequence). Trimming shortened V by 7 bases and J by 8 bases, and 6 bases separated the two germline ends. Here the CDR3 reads CSVGDEQFF. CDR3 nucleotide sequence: TGCAGTGTAGGGGATGAGCAGTTCTTC.

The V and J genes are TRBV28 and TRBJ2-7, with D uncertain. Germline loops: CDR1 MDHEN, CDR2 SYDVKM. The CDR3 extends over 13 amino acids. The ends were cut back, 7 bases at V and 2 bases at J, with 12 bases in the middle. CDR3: CASTSLVTYEQYF. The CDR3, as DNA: TGTGCCAGCACCTCGTTAGTCACCTACGAGCAGTACTTC.

The CDR3 region is CASSRGLADEQYF. In nucleotides, the CDR3 is TGTGCCAGCTCACGGGGACTAGCGGACGAGCAGTACTTC. J is TRBJ2-7 and V is TRBV18, with 11 bases matching TRBD2. J was trimmed by 5 bases and V by 4 bases; bases with no gene match: 1. CDR1 and CDR2 from the germline V gene are KGHSH and LQKENI. The CDR3 is 13 amino acids.

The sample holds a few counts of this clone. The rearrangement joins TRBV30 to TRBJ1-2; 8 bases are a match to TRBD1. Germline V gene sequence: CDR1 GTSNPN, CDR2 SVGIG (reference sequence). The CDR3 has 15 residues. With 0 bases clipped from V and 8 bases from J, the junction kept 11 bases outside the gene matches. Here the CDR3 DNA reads TGTGCCTGGAGTGTAAACCCGGGACAGGTCTGGGGCTACACCTTC. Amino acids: CAWSVNPGQVWGYTF.

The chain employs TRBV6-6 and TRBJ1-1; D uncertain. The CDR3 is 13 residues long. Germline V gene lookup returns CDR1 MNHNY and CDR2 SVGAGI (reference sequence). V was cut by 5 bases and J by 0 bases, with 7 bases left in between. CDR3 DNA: TGTGCCAGCAGTCGAGGGTTGAACACTGAAGCTTTCTTT. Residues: CASSRGLNTEAFF.

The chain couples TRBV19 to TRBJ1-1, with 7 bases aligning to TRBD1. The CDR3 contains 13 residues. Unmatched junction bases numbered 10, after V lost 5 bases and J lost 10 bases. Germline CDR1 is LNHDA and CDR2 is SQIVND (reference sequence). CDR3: CASSLIRGEAAFF. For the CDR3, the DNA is TGTGCCAGTAGTCTCATCAGGGGGGAGGCAGCTTTCTTT.

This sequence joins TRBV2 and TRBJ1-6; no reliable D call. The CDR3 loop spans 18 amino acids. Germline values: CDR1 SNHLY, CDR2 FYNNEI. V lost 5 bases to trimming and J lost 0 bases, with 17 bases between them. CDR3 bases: TGTGCCAGCAGTTATTCCCCGGGCAGTGCCTCCTATAATTCACCCCTCCACTTT. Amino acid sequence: CASSYSPGSASYNSPLHF.

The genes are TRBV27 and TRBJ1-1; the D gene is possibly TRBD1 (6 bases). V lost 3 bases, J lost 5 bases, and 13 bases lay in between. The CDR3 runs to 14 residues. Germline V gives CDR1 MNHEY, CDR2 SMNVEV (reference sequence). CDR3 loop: CASSFRTGKTEAFF. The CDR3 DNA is TGTGCCAGCAGTTTTCGAACAGGGAAAACTGAAGCTTTCTTT.

CDR3: CASSLNRVNQPQHF. In nucleotides, the CDR3 is TGTGCCAGCAGCTTAAATAGGGTGAATCAGCCCCAGCATTTT. This chain connects TRBV7-2 to TRBJ1-5; no clear D. The CDR3 has 14 amino acids. From germline, CDR1 is SGHTA and CDR2 FQGNSA. V lost 2 bases, J lost 4 bases, and 9 bases lay in between.

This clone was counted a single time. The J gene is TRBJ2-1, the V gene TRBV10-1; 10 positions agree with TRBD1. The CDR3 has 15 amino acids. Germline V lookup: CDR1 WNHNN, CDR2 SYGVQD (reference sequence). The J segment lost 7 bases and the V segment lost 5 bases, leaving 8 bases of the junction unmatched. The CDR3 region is CASSTGTGEINEQFF. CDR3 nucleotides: TGCGCCAGCAGTACTGGGACAGGGGAAATTAATGAGCAGTTCTTC.

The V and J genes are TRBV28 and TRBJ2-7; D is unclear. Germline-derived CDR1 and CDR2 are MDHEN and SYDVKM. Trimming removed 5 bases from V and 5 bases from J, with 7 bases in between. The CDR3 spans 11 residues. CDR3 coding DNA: TGTGCCAGCAGTGGGGTGCACGAGCAGTACTTC. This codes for CASSGVHEQYF.

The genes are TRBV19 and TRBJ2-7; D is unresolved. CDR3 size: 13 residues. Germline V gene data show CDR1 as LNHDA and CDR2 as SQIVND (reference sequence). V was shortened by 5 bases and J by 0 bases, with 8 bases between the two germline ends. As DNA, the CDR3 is TGTGCCAGTAGTTTTTCCAACTCCTACGAGCAGTACTTC. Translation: CASSFSNSYEQYF.

This CDR3 reads CASAQGRASYGYTF. The CDR3, as DNA: TGTGCCAGCGCCCAGGGAAGAGCCTCCTATGGCTACACCTTC. The gene calls are TRBV6-1 and TRBJ1-2, with TRBD1 as a possible D gene (5 bases). CDR1 is MNHNS and CDR2 is SASEGT in the germline V gene. The V end lost 8 bases, the J end lost 4 bases, and 17 bases lay between the germline ends. There are 14 residues in the CDR3.

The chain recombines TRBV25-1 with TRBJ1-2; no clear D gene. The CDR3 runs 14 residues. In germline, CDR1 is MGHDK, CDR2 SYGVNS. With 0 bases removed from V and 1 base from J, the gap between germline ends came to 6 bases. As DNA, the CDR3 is TGTGCCAGCAGTGAATATAGTCGTAACTATGGCTACACCTTC. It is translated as CASSEYSRNYGYTF.

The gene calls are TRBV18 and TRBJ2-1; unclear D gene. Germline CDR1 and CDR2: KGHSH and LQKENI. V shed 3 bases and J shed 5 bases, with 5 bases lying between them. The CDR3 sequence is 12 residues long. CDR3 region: CASSPYDNEQFF. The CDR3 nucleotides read TGTGCCAGCTCACCTTATGACAATGAGCAGTTCTTC.